This T cell receptor beta chain was retrieved from a study of T-cell reconstitution after alpha-beta-depleted transplantation in children. V dropped 0 bases and J dropped 3; count of bases not matched to a gene: 6. This CDR3 has 17 residues. Germline values: CDR1 SGDLS, CDR2 YYNGEE. This clonotype was observed many times. The antigen remains unidentified. During its preparation, the TCRbeta library received unique molecular identifiers. TCRdb reprocessed the PCR reads with MiXCR, giving one entry per CDR3 protein. The sample shows around 440,000 distinct CDR3 sequences, roughly a tenth of them seen only once. Points from the study as a whole: Surviving recipient T cells and thymic progenitors accounted for the high day-60 TCRbeta diversity observed in some patients. It was reported that alpha-beta T cells came from several hundred expanded graft clones (about two months after transplant). A year had passed since transplant, and T-cell counts and diversity by then came mostly from newly produced T cells.

The gene calls are TRBV9 and TRBJ2-1; TRBD2 agrees at 10 bases. The TCR was taken from a child aged 2-15 years with inherited bone marrow failure, due to receive a stem cell transplant. The sequenced sample was PBMCs, obtained before TCRalphabeta/CD19-depleted stem cell transplant. CDR3 in amino acids: CASSVARASGSYNEQFF. The CDR3 DNA reads as TGTGCCAGCAGCGTAGCTAGGGCTAGCGGGAGCTACAATGAGCAGTTCTTC.